This note documents a single TCR beta chain sequence. Its cognate antigen is unknown. This sample is part of a study of cytomegalovirus exposure and HLA in healthy donors. The PCR employed 60 Vbeta primers together with 13 Jbeta primers. Here immunoSEQ multiplex PCR was the method, and the copy in TCRdb shows in-frame clones only, minus some. The sample has 90,000 to 150,000 clones, approximately 74% seen once. Study-wide findings and caveats: A later analysis revealed that TCR association rates differed between HLA loci, peaking at DRB1 and bottoming out at HLA-C. Some TCR beta chains (roughly 150 of them) were listed as cytomegalovirus-associated. Accurate predictions that matched the HLA-A and HLA-B alleles of most subjects were reportedly made from TCR beta sequences.

Unmatched junction bases numbered 1, after V lost 6 bases and J lost 6 bases. Germline V gene data show CDR1 as MNHEY and CDR2 as SVGAGI. This CDR3 contains 11 residues. Input material: PBMCs. The sequence was collected from a woman aged 45-65 years in good health and CMV-seropositive. The gene calls are TRBV6-5 and TRBJ1-1; 7 positions agree with TRBD1. CDR3 loop: CASSQGAEAFF. The CDR3 DNA follows: TGTGCCAGCAGCCAGGGGGCTGAAGCTTTCTTT.